These T cell receptor beta chains were read from a single sample in a study of T cell responses to AZD1222 COVID-19 vaccine. Clones were sequenced by immunoSEQ multiplex PCR, and TCRdb holds only the in-frame ones, with some missing. The top ten hold about 4.3% of the sample, which has tens of thousands of clones, 90% seen once. The sequencing here drew on peripheral blood, taken on day 0 of AZD1222 vaccination. Receptor source: an adult in good health. CDR3s include the opening cysteine and the closing phenylalanine or tryptophan. The order of the fields is D gene, clone size, V gene, J gene, CDR3 protein, CDR3 DNA. D genes are given only for firm matches. Rows give clone size only sometimes, using once, few, many, or a class for an expanded clone.

NA	NA	TRBV20-1	TRBJ2-1	CSAGALRTIYNEQFF	TGCAGTGCTGGTGCCTTGCGTACGATATACAATGAGCAGTTCTTC
NA	NA	TRBV9	TRBJ1-3	CASSDGAGRPSGNTIYF	TGTGCCAGCAGCGACGGAGCAGGGCGTCCCTCTGGAAACACCATATATTTT
TRBD2	NA	TRBV11-3	TRBJ2-2	CASSLGARLSGRSTGELFF	TGTGCCAGCAGCTTAGGAGCCCGACTTAGCGGGAGATCCACCGGGGAGCTGTTTTTT
NA	NA	TRBV5-5	TRBJ2-7	CASSLVDLHYYEQYF	TGTGCCAGCAGCTTGGTGGACCTCCACTACTACGAGCAGTACTTC
NA	NA	TRBV18	TRBJ2-5	CASSPEGARQETQYF	TGTGCCAGCTCACCAGAAGGGGCTAGACAAGAGACCCAGTACTTC
NA	NA	TRBV5-1	TRBJ1-4	CASSLAQTGANEKLFF	TGCGCCAGCAGCCTAGCCCAGACAGGCGCCAATGAAAAACTGTTTTTT
NA	NA	TRBV6-5	TRBJ2-1	CATARTYNEQFF	TGTGCCACGGCTCGAACCTACAATGAGCAGTTCTTC
NA	NA	TRBV27	TRBJ1-2	CASSSPQTGARYGYTF	TGTGCCAGCAGTTCCCCCCAGACGGGCGCTCGGTATGGCTACACCTTC
NA	NA	TRBV20-1	TRBJ2-1	CSASGGQHNEQFF	TGCAGTGCTAGTGGCGGGCAGCATAATGAGCAGTTCTTC
TRBD1	NA	TRBV5-8	TRBJ1-2	CASSWDRVRGYTF	TGTGCCAGCAGCTGGGACAGGGTCCGCGGCTACACCTTC
NA	NA	TRBV20-1	TRBJ1-3	CSARSGGTIYF	TGCAGTGCTAGAAGTGGAGGGACCATATATTTT
NA	NA	TRBV19	TRBJ1-2	CASSSESSYGYTF	TGTGCCAGTAGTTCGGAGTCCAGCTATGGCTACACCTTC
TRBD1	NA	TRBV7-8	TRBJ1-1	CASSQGAGRAFF	TGTGCCAGCAGCCAGGGGGCAGGTAGAGCTTTCTTT
TRBD1	NA	TRBV5-8	TRBJ2-7	CASSSRTGSPYEQYF	TGTGCCAGCAGCTCAAGGACAGGGAGCCCCTACGAGCAGTACTTC
TRBD1	NA	TRBV6-5	TRBJ1-1	CATNTGQGATEAFF	TGTGCCACGAACACGGGACAGGGGGCCACTGAAGCTTTCTTT
NA	few	TRBV11-2	TRBJ1-6	CASSLGRGGYNSPLHF	TGTGCCAGCAGCTTAGGTCGAGGGGGCTATAATTCACCCCTCCACTTT
NA	NA	TRBV19	TRBJ2-5	CASKTGETQYF	TGTGCCAGCAAGACTGGGGAGACCCAGTACTTC
NA	NA	TRBV6-1	TRBJ2-1	CASSEQGSSYNEQFF	TGTGCCAGCAGTGAACAGGGGAGCTCCTACAATGAGCAGTTCTTC
TRBD1	NA	TRBV5-1	TRBJ2-2	CASSLGTGPTGELFF	TGCGCCAGCAGCTTGGGGACAGGGCCTACCGGGGAGCTGTTTTTT
NA	NA	TRBV5-8	TRBJ1-1	CASSNTGWARGNTEAFF	TGTGCCAGCAGCAATACAGGGTGGGCCCGAGGAAACACTGAAGCTTTCTTT
NA	few	TRBV30	TRBJ2-7	CAWSKGDLHEQYF	TGTGCCTGGAGTAAAGGGGACCTCCACGAGCAGTACTTC
TRBD2	NA	TRBV9	TRBJ2-1	CASSPGLVNEQFF	TGTGCCAGCAGCCCGGGACTAGTCAATGAGCAGTTCTTC
NA	NA	TRBV13	TRBJ1-1	CASSSPMNTEAFF	TGTGCCAGCAGCTCCCCTATGAACACTGAAGCTTTCTTT
NA	NA	TRBV7-2	TRBJ1-2	CASSSGQPTMGGYTF	TGTGCCAGCAGCTCTGGACAGCCTACTATGGGGGGCTACACCTTC
NA	NA	TRBV3-1/TRBV3-2	TRBJ1-3	CASSQVGGAGNTIYF	TGTGCCAGCAGCCAAGTTGGGGGGGCTGGAAACACCATATATTTT
TRBD1	NA	TRBV28	TRBJ1-5	CASSSRDRVHQPQHF	TGTGCCAGCAGTTCCCGGGACAGGGTCCATCAGCCCCAGCATTTT
NA	once	TRBV10-1	TRBJ1-5	CASSPGKLYSNQPQHF	TGCGCCAGCAGTCCAGGGAAGCTTTATAGCAATCAGCCCCAGCATTTT
NA	once	TRBV7-9	TRBJ2-5	CASSPRGAGRQETQYF	TGTGCCAGCAGCCCACGAGGGGCAGGGAGGCAGGAGACCCAGTACTTC
NA	NA	TRBV18	TRBJ2-7	CASSPPRGAVYEQYF	TGTGCCAGCTCACCACCAAGGGGAGCTGTTTACGAGCAGTACTTC
NA	NA	TRBV18	TRBJ1-5	CASSEPGPQHF	TGTGCCAGCTCAGAACCAGGGCCCCAGCATTTT
NA	NA	TRBV4-2	TRBJ1-6	CASSQTSSPLHF	TGTGCCAGCAGCCAGACGAGTTCACCCCTCCACTTT
NA	NA	TRBV7-2	TRBJ1-1	CASSRRGNTEAFF	TGTGCCAGCAGCAGACGGGGGAACACTGAAGCTTTCTTT
NA	NA	TRBV18	TRBJ1-3	CASSPIQQGSAAGNTIYF	TGTGCCAGCTCACCGATCCAACAAGGGTCGGCTGCTGGAAACACCATATATTTT
NA	NA	TRBV9	TRBJ2-7	CASSAQGKPSYEQYF	TGTGCCAGCAGCGCGCAGGGGAAACCTTCCTACGAGCAGTACTTC
NA	NA	TRBV10-2	TRBJ1-2	CASSESVAGRGYTF	TGCGCCAGCAGTGAGTCGGTGGCAGGGCGAGGCTACACCTTC
TRBD1	once	TRBV11-2	TRBJ1-2	CASRTLKYQTGGNYGYTF	TGTGCCAGCAGAACATTAAAATACCAGACAGGGGGCAACTATGGCTACACCTTC
NA	once	TRBV19	TRBJ1-4	CAPCSNEKLFF	TGTGCCCCTTGCTCAAATGAAAAACTGTTTTTT
NA	once	TRBV19	TRBJ1-5	CASSIVGQVSVNQPQHF	TGTGCCAGTAGTATAGTGGGGCAGGTCTCAGTCAATCAGCCCCAGCATTTT
NA	NA	TRBV7-9	TRBJ1-3	CASAQGASGNTIYF	TGTGCCAGTGCTCAGGGCGCCTCTGGAAACACCATATATTTT
NA	NA	TRBV19	TRBJ1-5	CASSTSGYSNQPQHF	TGTGCCAGTAGTACGTCAGGGTATAGCAATCAGCCCCAGCATTTT
NA	once	TRBV7-2	TRBJ2-7	CASSTTPTGEQYF	TGTGCCAGCAGTACAACCCCTACGGGCGAGCAGTACTTC
NA	NA	TRBV5-8	TRBJ1-1	CASSLEGWTEAFF	TGTGCCAGCAGCTTGGAAGGGTGGACTGAAGCTTTCTTT
NA	NA	TRBV7-2	TRBJ1-1	CASSFRKHTEAFF	TGTGCCAGCAGTTTCAGAAAGCACACTGAAGCTTTCTTT
TRBD1	NA	TRBV10-3	TRBJ2-2	CANRGQATTGELFF	TGTGCCAATCGCGGACAGGCAACTACCGGGGAGCTGTTTTTT
TRBD2	once	TRBV20-1	TRBJ2-3	CSASKLAGGSTDTQYF	TGCAGTGCTAGTAAACTAGCGGGGGGATCCACAGATACGCAGTATTTT
TRBD1	NA	TRBV6-5	TRBJ1-5	CASKPDRGPYQPQHF	TGTGCCAGCAAGCCGGACAGGGGCCCTTATCAGCCCCAGCATTTT
NA	NA	TRBV7-9	TRBJ2-1	CASSFYNEQFF	TGTGCCAGCAGCTTCTACAATGAGCAGTTCTTC
NA	NA	TRBV5-1	TRBJ1-4	CASSRSATNEKLFF	TGCGCCAGCAGCCGGTCTGCAACTAATGAAAAACTGTTTTTT
NA	few	TRBV11-3	TRBJ2-7	CASSATREQYF	TGTGCCAGCAGCGCGACTAGGGAACAGTACTTC
NA	once	TRBV18	TRBJ1-1	CASSPDFEAFF	TGTGCCAGCTCACCCGACTTTGAAGCTTTCTTT